This TCR beta chain was profiled in a study of blood T cell repertoires in COVID-19. Study information: The study drew acute and convalescent COVID-19 samples from the United States, Italy and Spain. The cDNA or gDNA used as material had been derived from T cells, B-cell-depleted T cells, or PBMCs.

As handled by the study authors: From reference gene primer amplification, estimates of nucleated cell counts were derived. TCRdb keeps only in-frame clones here, not all; method: immunoSEQ multiplex PCR. V, J and clone size are taken as reported in that table, and D and trimming were inferred from the DNA itself. This sample has under 250,000 clones, with over 80% found just once. The CDR3 runs 13 residues. Trimming pared 5 bases from V and 3 bases from J, leaving 12 bases between. In germline, CDR1 is SGHRS, CDR2 YFSETQ. The sample taken for sequencing was peripheral blood. The clonotype was recovered from a man aged 25 to 40 with COVID-19, enrolled during active disease. The chain carries TRBV5-1 and TRBJ2-7, with D possibly being TRBD1 (6 bases). The CDR3: CASRSEGGYEQYF. The CDR3 coding sequence is TGCGCCAGCAGGTCAGAAGGGGGCTACGAGCAGTACTTC.